The 11 T cell receptor beta chains in this list originate from one sample, sequenced in a study of beta chain features in type 1 diabetes. Notes on the study in general: TCRB CDR3s from Type 1 diabetes patients were moderately but significantly shorter in all four CD4+ subsets.

Their target antigens are unknown. Sequencing targeted expressed TCRB transcripts, as all isolated RNA had been reverse transcribed. Only in-frame clones appear in the TCRdb table, and some are missing; sequencing was by immunoSEQ multiplex PCR. The data contain more than 25,000 clones, 50% to 65% of them seen just once; the ten biggest clones take up under 1.5%. Sequencing was performed on Tregs from blood. These receptors all stem from a woman between 18 and 29 years old with type 1 diabetes.

The chain uses TRBV14 and TRBJ1-4, with 8 positions matching TRBD1. Looked up from germline, CDR1 is SGHDN and CDR2 is FVKESK. The length of the CDR3 is 20 residues. The V segment lost 1 base and the J segment 0 bases; nucleotides outside the gene matches: 13. The CDR3 protein is CASSQGVSGQDTTTNEKLFF. CDR3 DNA: TGTGCCAGCAGCCAAGGTGTCTCGGGACAGGACACTACAACTAATGAAAAACTGTTTTTT.

This clone was recorded once. The chain joins TRBV9 to TRBJ2-7; the match to TRBD1 covers 9 bases. V trimming: 4 bases; J trimming: 6 bases; junction bases outside the gene matches: 8. Germline assignment: CDR1 SGDLS and CDR2 YYNGEE. This CDR3 has 14 amino acids. The CDR3 nucleotides are TGTGCCAGCAGCCCCCAGCGGACAGGGGTCGAGCAGTACTTC. Its translation is CASSPQRTGVEQYF.

This clone was counted only a few times. The chain uses TRBV10-3 and TRBJ2-7; possible D gene TRBD1, 5 bases. The germline V gene has CDR1 ENHRY and CDR2 SYGVKD. The CDR3 is 14 amino acids. Trimming pared 5 bases from V and 0 bases from J, leaving 11 bases between. Here the CDR3 DNA reads TGTGCCATCAGTAACCCACAGGTCTCCTACGAGCAGTACTTC. Amino acids: CAISNPQVSYEQYF.

The chain couples TRBV7-2 to TRBJ1-2, with 7 bases that match TRBD1. V trimming: 5 bases; J trimming: 4 bases; junction bases outside the gene matches: 10. There are 15 residues in the CDR3. Germline V gene lookup returns CDR1 SGHTA and CDR2 FQGNSA. This CDR3 reads CASSPRQGFGYGYTF. The DNA of the CDR3 is TGTGCCAGCAGCCCAAGACAGGGTTTCGGCTATGGCTACACCTTC.

This sequence joins TRBV7-3 and TRBJ2-7, with 8 bases lining up with TRBD2. This CDR3 spans 15 amino acids. Germline CDR1 and CDR2: SGHTA and FQGTGA. V shed 1 base and J 5 bases; nucleotides not matched to a gene: 7. The CDR3 DNA sequence: TGTGCCAGCAGCTTAATGTCTAGCGGGCCACACGAGCAGTACTTC. Its protein is CASSLMSSGPHEQYF.

The V call is TRBV30, the J call TRBJ1-5, with D uncertain. With 3 bases removed from V and 3 bases from J, the gap between germline ends came to 9 bases. CDR3 length: 13 amino acids. Germline CDR1 GTSNPN, CDR2 SVGIG (reference sequence). The CDR3 sequence is CAWRLNSNQPQHF. In DNA form, the CDR3 reads TGTGCCTGGAGACTCAATTCCAATCAGCCCCAGCATTTT.

In this sample, this clone turned up a few times. The CDR3 DNA reads as TGCGCCAGCAGCCAGGACAGGGTACAGGATGAGCAGTTCTTC. Translated: CASSQDRVQDEQFF. The rearrangement joins TRBV5-1 to TRBJ2-1; TRBD1 agrees at 8 bases. The CDR3 sequence is 14 residues long. Germline V CDR1 and CDR2: SGHRS, YFSETQ. With 4 bases clipped from V and 8 bases from J, the junction kept 8 bases outside the gene matches.

The chain combines TRBV7-2 with TRBJ1-1; the D is unclear. Per the germline V gene, CDR1 is SGHTA and CDR2 is FQGNSA. This CDR3 contains 13 residues. V was pared by 3 bases and J by 7 bases, with 12 bases between. The CDR3 loop reads CASSFAREYEAFF. As DNA, the CDR3 is TGTGCCAGCAGCTTTGCGAGAGAGTATGAAGCTTTCTTT.

DNA of the CDR3: TGTGCCAGTAGGCTCGCGGGAGGGCGGAATGAGCAGTTCTTC. Translating it yields CASRLAGGRNEQFF. The V and J genes are TRBV19 and TRBJ2-1; TRBD2 agrees at 9 bases. The ends lost 6 bases at V and 7 bases at J; junction bases unmatched: 7. This CDR3 comprises 14 residues. Germline CDR1 reads LNHDA; CDR2 reads SQIVND (reference sequence).

The chain employs TRBV28 and TRBJ2-1, with 11 bases that match TRBD2. V shed 7 bases, J shed 4 bases, and the junction held 9 bases outside the gene matches. The CDR3 contains 16 residues. CDR1 is MDHEN, CDR2 SYDVKM, per germline. The CDR3 spells CASTPSGRPGYNEQFF. CDR3 sequence (DNA): TGTGCCAGCACCCCTAGCGGGAGGCCGGGGTACAATGAGCAGTTCTTC.

The chain uses TRBV7-9 and TRBJ2-3; 9 nucleotides agree with TRBD2. Germline CDR1 SEHNR, CDR2 FQNEAQ (reference sequence). J was trimmed by 6 bases and V by 4 bases; bases with no gene match: 5. CDR3 length equals 14 residues. The CDR3 DNA is TGTGCCAGCAGCTACGCGGGAGGGGCGGATACGCAGTATTTT. It translates to CASSYAGGADTQYF.